Listed below are T cell receptor beta chains from one sample, sequenced in a study of early T cells in non-severe SARS-CoV-2 infection. TCRdb re-called the 5' RACE reads through MiXCR, storing one row per CDR3 protein. The sample shows roughly 56,000 distinct CDR3 sequences, roughly a tenth of them seen only once. Sequencing was done on a sample of whole blood. The receptors here all came from an adult who was a healthcare worker with PCR-confirmed SARS-CoV-2 infection or an uninfected control (not recorded which). The CDR3 runs from the conserved cysteine through the conserved F or W. The D gene is left open where the match is weak. Clone size appears in some rows only: once, few, many, or a class for an expanded clone.

clone size	J gene	V gene	D gene	CDR3 protein	CDR3 DNA
many	TRBJ2-1	TRBV7-2	NA	CASSLMLSVDEQFF	TGTGCCAGCAGCTTAATGTTAAGTGTCGATGAGCAGTTCTTC
NA	TRBJ2-5	TRBV5-8	NA	CVDQTDGKETQYF	TGTGTCGACCAAACGGACGGGAAAGAGACCCAGTACTTC
many	TRBJ2-3	TRBV14	TRBD1	CASSRTGTTDTQYF	TGTGCCAGCAGCCGGACAGGGACCACAGATACGCAGTATTTT
NA	TRBJ1-5	TRBV20-1	TRBD1	CSGDRGDGQPQHF	TGCAGTGGTGACAGGGGGGATGGTCAGCCCCAGCATTTT
few	TRBJ2-5	TRBV7-2	NA	CASSFRKETQYF	TGTGCCAGCAGCTTCCGAAAGGAGACCCAGTACTTC
many	TRBJ2-7	TRBV15	TRBD1	CATSRDLPGGQAAYEQYF	TGTGCCACCAGCAGAGATCTCCCTGGAGGACAGGCCGCCTACGAGCAGTACTTC
few	TRBJ2-7	TRBV9	NA	CASSVMGSSYEQYF	TGTGCCAGCAGCGTGATGGGGTCCTCCTACGAGCAGTACTTC
NA	TRBJ1-2	TRBV27	TRBD1	CASSFSRTGGNYGYTF	TGTGCCAGCAGTTTTTCACGGACAGGGGGCAACTATGGCTACACCTTC
many	TRBJ2-5	TRBV5-1	TRBD1	CASSFGTVGETQYF	TGCGCCAGCAGCTTCGGGACAGTAGGAGAGACCCAGTACTTC
many	TRBJ1-2	TRBV5-6	NA	CASSLVGSIYGYTF	TGTGCCAGCAGCTTGGTGGGCAGCATCTATGGCTACACCTTC
many	TRBJ1-3	TRBV2	TRBD1	CASRGQGGNTIYF	TGTGCCAGCAGGGGACAGGGGGGAAACACCATATATTTT
many	TRBJ2-3	TRBV5-1	TRBD1	CASSSGTDRTDTQYF	TGCGCCAGCAGCTCCGGGACAGACCGCACAGATACGCAGTATTTT
many	TRBJ2-7	TRBV12-3/TRBV12-4	TRBD2	CASSLGRAPVQYF	TGTGCCAGCAGTTTGGGGAGGGCCCCTGTGCAGTACTTC
NA	TRBJ2-1	TRBV12-3/TRBV12-4	NA	CASSLSVNEQFF	TGTGCCAGCAGTTTGAGTGTCAATGAGCAGTTCTTC
NA	TRBJ2-2	TRBV7-3	TRBD2	CASSLQGVAGDAGELFF	TGTGCCAGCAGCCTCCAGGGTGTGGCGGGAGACGCCGGGGAGCTGTTTTTT
NA	TRBJ2-1	TRBV12-3/TRBV12-4	TRBD2	CASSPGTSGNNEQFF	TGTGCCAGCAGTCCCGGGACTAGCGGAAACAATGAGCAGTTCTTC
few	TRBJ2-2	TRBV19	NA	CASRRMNTGELFF	TGTGCCAGTAGAAGGATGAACACCGGGGAGCTGTTTTTT
NA	TRBJ2-3	TRBV27	NA	CASSPISASTDTQYF	TGTGCCAGCAGTCCCATCAGCGCTAGCACAGATACGCAGTATTTT